This TCR beta chain was found in a study of identical twins. The CDR3 sequence is 15 residues long. The V and J ends lost 7 bases and 1 base respectively, with 16 bases between them. The sample holds a few counts of this clonotype. The antigen remains unidentified. Points from the study as a whole: Cord blood beta clonotypes that were abundant carried fewer insertions, and memory repertoires showed no such trend. These conclusions were based on statistical analysis (cross-sectional, not following the same donors).

TCRdb re-called the 5' RACE reads through MiXCR, storing one row per CDR3 protein. This table holds 200,000 to 250,000 distinct CDR3 sequences, 7.5% found once. These data were also filed under a second study, of yellow fever vaccine responses in identical twins.

This chain uses TRBV12-3 or TRBV12-4 with TRBJ1-2; no definite D call. Sequencing used memory (CD45RO+) T cells sorted from blood. The clonotype was recovered from a woman aged 18-35 years in good health. CDR3 in amino acids: CASTSFSRVNYGYTF. The CDR3 DNA reads TGTGCCAGCACCTCCTTTTCCCGTGTTAACTATGGCTACACCTTC.